The 23 T cell receptor beta chains listed next were all sequenced from one sample in a study of blood T cell repertoires in COVID-19 (dated by TCRdb to the early 2020s). Library method: the immunoSEQ multiplex PCR assay. TCRdb re-hosts the immuneACCESS table, in-frame sequences only. Its copies lack some clones; in the studies checked, an unresolved V gene accounts for under half of them, and the cause for the rest is not known. The sample data list some 200,000 clones, and 86% of these were observed just once. Clones ranked in the top ten supply around 3.3% of the sample. Sequencing was done on a sample of peripheral blood. These receptors were obtained from a man aged 65-85 years with acute or convalescent COVID-19.

V is TRBV2 and J is TRBJ1-1; the D is unclear. V lost 3 bases to trimming and J lost 2 bases, with 13 bases between them. Germline CDR1 is SNHLY and CDR2 is FYNNEI. The CDR3 contains 15 residues. The CDR3: CASSETRGSNTEAFF. CDR3 nucleotide sequence: TGTGCCAGCAGTGAGACACGAGGGAGTAACACTGAAGCTTTCTTT.

The gene calls are TRBV19 and TRBJ2-6; no firm D call. V was trimmed by 7 bases and J by 0 bases, leaving 10 bases between them. The germline CDR1 and CDR2 sequences are LNHDA and SQIVND (reference sequence). The CDR3 totals 15 residues. The CDR3 loop reads CASKESTSGANVLTF. The CDR3 DNA reads as TGTGCCAGTAAGGAGAGTACCTCTGGGGCCAACGTCCTGACTTTC.

The chain recombines TRBV27 with TRBJ1-6, with TRBD1 matching over 9 bases. In germline, CDR1 is MNHEY, CDR2 SMNVEV (reference sequence). V was clipped by 3 bases and J by 8 bases; unmatched bases: 5. This CDR3 contains 15 residues. CDR3 sequence: CASSFGQGSHSPLHF. The CDR3 bases are TGTGCCAGCAGTTTTGGACAGGGGTCGCATTCACCCCTCCACTTT.

This chain connects TRBV6-5 to TRBJ1-6; D remains unclear. Germline CDR1 and CDR2: MNHEY and SVGAGI. The CDR3 loop spans 15 amino acids. Trimming removed 11 bases from V and 0 bases from J, with 14 bases in between. CDR3 in amino acids: CALVESYSYNSPLHF. The CDR3 region has the DNA TGTGCCCTAGTGGAGTCTTACTCCTATAATTCACCCCTCCACTTT.

This rearrangement joins TRBV6-2 or TRBV6-3 to TRBJ2-7; tentatively, D is TRBD2 (5 bases). Germline loops: CDR1 MNHEY, CDR2 SVGEGT. V lost 0 bases and J 3 bases, leaving 6 bases between the germline ends. The CDR3 has 13 residues. For the CDR3, the DNA is TGTGCCAGCAGTTACTCCGGGGACTACGAGCAGTACTTC. This translates into CASSYSGDYEQYF.

This chain links TRBV9 with TRBJ1-1; 7 bases fit TRBD1. Germline V CDR1 and CDR2: SGDLS, YYNGEE. The CDR3 runs to 14 residues. Trimming removed 4 bases from V and 11 bases from J; junction bases left unmatched: 14. The CDR3 loop is CASSTSGQTEMAFF. The CDR3 DNA reads TGTGCCAGCAGCACCTCGGGACAGACCGAAATGGCTTTCTTT.

The chain has TRBV5-1 and TRBJ2-7; possible D gene TRBD2, 7 bases. Germline assignment: CDR1 SGHRS and CDR2 YFSETQ. V dropped 7 bases and J dropped 5 bases, with 19 bases sitting between them. This CDR3 comprises 14 residues. The CDR3 loop reads CASCRGAGANEQYF. DNA of the CDR3: TGCGCCAGCTGTCGGGGGGCAGGGGCGAACGAGCAGTACTTC.

V gene TRBV2 combines with J gene TRBJ1-5, with D maybe TRBD1 (6 bases). The germline CDR1 and CDR2 sequences are SNHLY and FYNNEI. The CDR3 contains 13 residues. V gave up 5 bases and J gave up 3 bases, with 8 bases separating them. CDR3 protein: CASSSGVNQPQHF. Here the CDR3 DNA reads TGTGCCAGCAGTTCAGGGGTCAATCAGCCCCAGCATTTT.

CDR3 in DNA: TGTGCCAGCAGCTTAAGGGCTAGCGGGGGAGCTAGCACAGATACGCAGTATTTT. Translated, it gives CASSLRASGGASTDTQYF. V usage is TRBV7-2 and J usage is TRBJ2-3, with 10 bases aligning to TRBD2. The CDR3 covers 18 residues. Germline V gene lookup returns CDR1 SGHTA and CDR2 FQGNSA. J was trimmed by 0 bases and V by 2 bases; bases with no gene match: 8.

The chain links TRBV5-6 to TRBJ2-4; tentative D call: TRBD1 (6 bases). The V end was cut by 3 bases, the J end by 0 bases, with 13 bases between. The CDR3 covers 16 residues. CDR1 and CDR2 (germline): SGHDT, YYEEEE. The CDR3 region has the DNA TGTGCCAGCAGCTCAAGACAGGCGGTAGCCAAAAACATTCAGTACTTC. Translated, it gives CASSSRQAVAKNIQYF. The whole variable domain, filled in from reference TRBV5-6 and TRBJ2-4, reads DAGVTQSPTHLIKTRGQQVTLRCSPKSGHDTVSWYQQALGQGPQFIFQYYEEEERQRGNFPDRFSGHQFPNYSSELNVNALLLGDSALYLCASSSRQAVAKNIQYFGAGTRLSVL.

The genes are TRBV6-5 and TRBJ1-4; D uncertain. Germline values: CDR1 MNHEY, CDR2 SVGAGI. V dropped 2 bases and J dropped 6 bases, with 10 bases sitting between them. This CDR3 is built from 14 residues. CDR3 sequence: CASSYGGYDEKLFF. The CDR3 coding sequence is TGTGCCAGCAGTTACGGAGGGTATGATGAAAAACTGTTTTTT.

The J gene is TRBJ1-2, the V gene TRBV3-1 (or the pseudogene TRBV3-2); D remains unclear. The germline CDR1 and CDR2 sequences are LGHDT and YNNKEL (reference sequence). V was cut by 6 bases and J by 4 bases, with 6 bases left in between. This CDR3 is 11 amino acids long. CDR3 amino acids: CASSLLYGYTF. The CDR3 DNA follows: TGTGCCAGCAGTCTTCTCTATGGCTACACCTTC.

The chain is built from TRBV28 and TRBJ2-6, with 7 bases fitting TRBD2. CDR1 is MDHEN, CDR2 SYDVKM, per germline. V was clipped by 6 bases and J by 4 bases; unmatched bases: 3. The CDR3 totals 14 residues. CDR3 DNA: TGTGCCAGCAGGGGAGGGCTCGGGGCCAACGTCCTGACTTTC. Its protein is CASRGGLGANVLTF. The full variable domain, with the rest looked up from reference TRBV28 and TRBJ2-6, is DVKVTQSSRYLVKRTGEKVFLECVQDMDHENMFWYRQDPGLGLRLIYFSYDVKMKEKGDIPEGYSVSREKKERFSLILESASTNQTSMYLCASRGGLGANVLTFGAGSRLTVL.

The rearrangement joins TRBV7-2 to TRBJ2-6, with TRBD2 matching 8 bases. CDR3 length: 17 amino acids. V was pared by 2 bases and J by 0 bases, with 3 bases of the junction left unmatched. Per the germline V gene, CDR1 is SGHTA and CDR2 is FQGNSA. The CDR3 nucleotides read TGTGCCAGCAGCTTACGGGGGGGGCCCTCTGGGGCCAACGTCCTGACTTTC. It encodes CASSLRGGPSGANVLTF.

The V and J genes are TRBV5-1 and TRBJ2-3; no clear D gene. The CDR3 runs 13 residues. Germline loops: CDR1 SGHRS, CDR2 YFSETQ. V dropped 2 bases and J dropped 4 bases, with 8 bases sitting between them. The CDR3 region has the DNA TGCGCCAGCAGCTTCTCGTTTTCAGATACGCAGTATTTT. The encoded protein is CASSFSFSDTQYF.

The chain recombines TRBV24-1 with TRBJ2-7; D not resolved. Germline lookup yields CDR1 KGHDR and CDR2 SFDVKD. V was clipped by 8 bases and J by 0 bases, with 10 bases between them. The CDR3 is 13 residues long. CDR3 sequence (DNA): TGTGCCACCACCCGGGTGAGCTCCTACGAGCAGTACTTC. Translation: CATTRVSSYEQYF.

The V call is TRBV4-1, the J call TRBJ2-2; TRBD2 agrees at 11 bases. This CDR3 has 17 residues. CDR1 is MGHRA, CDR2 YSYEKL, per germline. Losses at the gene ends were 4 bases for V and 3 bases for J; bases not matched to a gene: 7. The CDR3 here is CASSPTSGSSDTGELFF. The CDR3 DNA reads TGCGCCAGCAGCCCTACTAGCGGGAGTTCGGACACCGGGGAGCTGTTTTTT.

The chain employs TRBV6-5 and TRBJ1-3; D may be TRBD1 (6 bases). Trimming shortened V by 7 bases and J by 2 bases, and 15 bases separated the two germline ends. The germline CDR1 and CDR2 sequences are MNHEY and SVGAGI. CDR3 length: 15 residues. The CDR3 DNA follows: TGTGCCAGCAAACCTCAGGGGCTCGCTGGAAACACCATATATTTT. Translated: CASKPQGLAGNTIYF.

This clone was observed a single time. The J gene is TRBJ2-2, the V gene TRBV9; no reliable D call. CDR3 size: 13 residues. V shed 4 bases and J shed 4 bases, with 8 bases lying between them. The germline V gene has CDR1 SGDLS and CDR2 YYNGEE. CDR3 loop: CASSYEFTGELFF. The CDR3 bases are TGTGCCAGCAGCTATGAGTTCACCGGGGAGCTGTTTTTT.

The chain employs TRBV19 and TRBJ2-5; D is perhaps TRBD1 (6 bases). CDR1 and CDR2 from the germline V gene are LNHDA and SQIVND (reference sequence). Trimming removed 6 bases at V and 6 bases at J, with 23 bases between. This CDR3 is built from 16 residues. CDR3 in DNA: TGTGCCAGTAGGCCATCGGGCAGGGGAGATATCCAGACCCAGTACTTC. Protein: CASRPSGRGDIQTQYF. Drawing the rest from reference TRBV19 and TRBJ2-5, the complete variable domain is DGGITQSPKYLFRKEGQNVTLSCEQNLNHDAMYWYRQDPGQGLRLIYYSQIVNDFQKGDIAEGYSVSREKKESFPLTVTSAQKNPTAFYLCASRPSGRGDIQTQYFGPGTRLLVL.

The chain couples TRBV5-5 to TRBJ1-5; TRBD1 might be the D (5 bases). This CDR3 is built from 13 residues. Germline-derived CDR1 and CDR2 are SGHKS and YYEKEE (reference sequence). V was pared by 0 bases and J by 6 bases, with 7 bases between. CDR3 DNA sequence: TGTGCCAGCAGCTTGGGACAGATTCAGCCCCAGCATTTT. Translated: CASSLGQIQPQHF.

V and J are TRBV19 and TRBJ2-1, with a weak D call TRBD1 (5 bases). The CDR3 extends over 16 amino acids. Trimming removed 7 bases at V and 2 bases at J, with 18 bases between. The germline V gene encodes CDR1 LNHDA and CDR2 SQIVND (reference sequence). CDR3 nucleotides: TGTGCCAGTACCGCCAGCAGGGCAGGGCCCTACAATGAGCAGTTCTTC. Protein: CASTASRAGPYNEQFF.

The J gene is TRBJ2-7, the V gene TRBV2, with 9 nucleotides matching TRBD1. Germline V gene sequence: CDR1 SNHLY, CDR2 FYNNEI. V trimming: 3 bases; J trimming: 13 bases; junction bases outside the gene matches: 10. This CDR3 spans 13 amino acids. This CDR3 is CASSDPYRDREYF. CDR3 coding DNA: TGTGCCAGCAGTGATCCCTACCGGGACAGGGAATACTTC.